The subject of this entry is one TCR beta chain. Combining a sample-barcoded 5' primer with a J-beta primer mix, a second PCR ran for roughly 7 to 11 cycles. Each of the cDNA molecules was tagged by a template-switch adaptor with 12 random nucleotides. TCRdb processed the 5' RACE reads anew with MiXCR; each CDR3 protein has one entry. The sample lists about 1.4 million distinct CDR3 sequences; approximately 63% were seen once. Trimming removed 0 bases from V and 8 bases from J, with 20 bases in between. Germline CDR1 is SGDLS and CDR2 is YYNGEE. There are 16 residues in the CDR3. These data originate in a study of blood T cells in healthy people across ages.

This receptor was taken from a man aged 18 to 35 in good health. V and J are TRBV9 and TRBJ1-2; D possibly corresponds to TRBD1 (6 bases). Material: blood. The CDR3 DNA reads as TGTGCCAGCAGCGTAGACCCCCAGGGGCGGGTGGGCGGCTACACCTTC. Amino acid sequence: CASSVDPQGRVGGYTF.